Each of the 7 T cell receptor beta chains below was sequenced from the same sample in a study of regulatory T cells in long-lasting Graves disease (dated by TCRdb to the early 2020s). Receptor libraries were prepared by multiplex PCR. TCRdb names Illumina HiSeq 4000 as the instrument used. To build TCR beta libraries, CDR3 regions were amplified by Arm-PCR using iRepertoire HTBI primers. TCRdb reworked the public reads: Q25 trimming with fastp, MiXCR clone assembly, productive beta chains retained. For every CDR3 protein sequence, its rows merge into one entry that carries the most common genes and DNA. This sample is represented by hundreds of thousands of distinct CDR3 sequences; roughly 16% of them were singletons. In total, the top ten clones hold 15% to 20% of the sample. In light of the paper, this sample's time point label describes: newly diagnosed GD, antithyroid drugs for less than 3 months. For both TCR sequencing and RNA sequencing, RNA was extracted from PBMCs using TRIzol.

These data also featured in a second study, about T cells in Graves' hyperthyroidism and ophthalmopathy.

The input for sequencing was peripheral blood mononuclear cells (PBMCs), taken at new diagnosis, from a patient treated with antithyroid drugs. These receptors came from a woman aged 30 to 39 with Graves disease. Donor details come from another sample of the same person, matched by shared clones.

This clonotype was seen repeatedly, ten times or more. CDR3 residues: CATAALAGGNNEQFF. CDR3 sequence (DNA): TGTGCCACCGCGGCGTTAGCGGGAGGAAACAATGAGCAGTTCTTC. The chain has TRBV10-3 and TRBJ2-1, with 10 bases lining up with TRBD2. The CDR3 consists of 15 residues. The V gene end was trimmed by 10 bases and the J gene end by 5 bases; junction bases not matched to a gene: 11. Looked up from germline, CDR1 is ENHRY and CDR2 is SYGVKD.

This clonotype was counted a few times. The rearrangement joins TRBV15 to TRBJ2-7; maybe TRBD2 (5 bases). The CDR3 is 13 amino acids. Germline V gene data show CDR1 as LNHNV and CDR2 as YYDKDF (reference sequence). Trimming took 4 bases from V and 6 from J, leaving 13 bases between them. CDR3 nucleotides: TGTGCCACCAGCATGGTCTATGAGGGCGAGCAGTACTTC. Translating gives CATSMVYEGEQYF.

This clonotype came up a few times. This chain uses TRBV14 with TRBJ1-3; D remains ambiguous. From germline, CDR1 is SGHDN and CDR2 FVKESK. This CDR3 has 15 residues. V was clipped by 0 bases and J by 3 bases, with 9 bases between them. The CDR3 reads CASSQDLTDGNTIYF. The CDR3 DNA reads as TGTGCCAGCAGCCAAGATCTTACAGATGGAAACACCATATATTTT.

This clonotype showed up just a few times. V usage is TRBV2 and J usage is TRBJ2-1; TRBD1 is a possible D gene (5 bases). This CDR3 comprises 14 residues. V lost 7 bases and J 6 bases, leaving 16 bases between the germline ends. Germline CDR1 reads SNHLY; CDR2 reads FYNNEI. Here the CDR3 DNA reads TGTGCCAGCATGGGGCAGGAAGGCTCCAATGAGCAGTTCTTC. Amino acid sequence: CASMGQEGSNEQFF.

This clonotype came up many times. V gene TRBV7-9 combines with J gene TRBJ2-2; D remains ambiguous. CDR1 is SEHNR and CDR2 is FQNEAQ in the germline V gene (reference sequence). This CDR3 has 14 residues. V was pared by 3 bases and J by 7 bases, with 12 bases between. The CDR3 region has the DNA TGTGCCAGCAGCTTGTTGGGGAATGTCGGGGAGCTGTTTTTT. It translates to CASSLLGNVGELFF.

This chain joins TRBV11-2 and TRBJ2-7, with TRBD2 identical over 9 bases. The CDR3 runs 15 residues. Germline lookup yields CDR1 SGHAT and CDR2 FQNNGV. V lost 2 bases to trimming and J lost 3 bases; unmatched junction nucleotides: 5. In DNA, the CDR3 is TGTGCCAGCAGCTTACGGCGGGAGGGTCTCTACGAGCAGTACTTC. Translated: CASSLRREGLYEQYF.

This clonotype was detected many times. The chain combines TRBV6-1 with TRBJ2-7, with D uncertain. This CDR3 is 13 amino acids long. Germline CDR1 and CDR2: MNHNS and SASEGT. Deletions cut 0 bases from V and 3 bases from J, with 6 bases between. The CDR3 DNA follows: TGTGCCAGCAGTGAAGCCGGCGTCTACGAGCAGTACTTC. Residues: CASSEAGVYEQYF.